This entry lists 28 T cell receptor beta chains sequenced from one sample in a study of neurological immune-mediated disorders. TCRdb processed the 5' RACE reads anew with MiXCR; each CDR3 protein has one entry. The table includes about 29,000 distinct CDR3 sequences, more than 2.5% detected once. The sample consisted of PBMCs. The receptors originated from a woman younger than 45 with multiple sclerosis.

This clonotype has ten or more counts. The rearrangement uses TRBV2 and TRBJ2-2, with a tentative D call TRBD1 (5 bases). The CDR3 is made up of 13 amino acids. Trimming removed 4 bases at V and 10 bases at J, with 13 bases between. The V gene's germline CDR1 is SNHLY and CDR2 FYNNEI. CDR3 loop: CASSGTGPKELFF. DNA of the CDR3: TGTGCCAGCAGTGGTACAGGCCCGAAGGAGCTGTTTTTT.

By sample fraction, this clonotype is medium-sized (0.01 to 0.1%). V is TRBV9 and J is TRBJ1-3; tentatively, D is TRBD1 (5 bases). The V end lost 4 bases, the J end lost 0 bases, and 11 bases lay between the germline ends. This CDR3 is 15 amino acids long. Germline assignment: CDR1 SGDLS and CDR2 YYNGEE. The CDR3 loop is CASSRPRDSGNTIYF. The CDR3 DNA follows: TGTGCCAGCAGCAGACCCAGGGACTCTGGAAACACCATATATTTT.

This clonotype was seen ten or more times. This CDR3 is CASSLLKSYEQYF. CDR3 in DNA: TGTGCCAGCAGTTTACTGAAATCCTACGAGCAGTACTTC. This chain joins TRBV12-3 or TRBV12-4 and TRBJ2-7; the D is unclear. The CDR3 is made up of 13 amino acids. Deletions cut 2 bases from V and 1 base from J, with 6 bases between.

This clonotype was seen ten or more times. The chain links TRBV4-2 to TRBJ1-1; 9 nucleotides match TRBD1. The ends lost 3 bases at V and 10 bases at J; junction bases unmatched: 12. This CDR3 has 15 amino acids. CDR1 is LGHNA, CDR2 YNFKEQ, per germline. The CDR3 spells CASSQPGQGHRGAFF. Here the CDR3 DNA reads TGTGCCAGCAGCCAGCCGGGACAGGGACATCGGGGAGCTTTCTTT.

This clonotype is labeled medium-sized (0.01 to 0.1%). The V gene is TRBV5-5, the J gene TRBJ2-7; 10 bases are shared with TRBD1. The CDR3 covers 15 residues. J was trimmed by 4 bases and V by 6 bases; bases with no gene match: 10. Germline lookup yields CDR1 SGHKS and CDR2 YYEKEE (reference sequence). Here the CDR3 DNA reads TGTGCCAGCACTTTGACAGGGGGCGCCGGTTACGAGCAGTACTTC. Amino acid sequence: CASTLTGGAGYEQYF.

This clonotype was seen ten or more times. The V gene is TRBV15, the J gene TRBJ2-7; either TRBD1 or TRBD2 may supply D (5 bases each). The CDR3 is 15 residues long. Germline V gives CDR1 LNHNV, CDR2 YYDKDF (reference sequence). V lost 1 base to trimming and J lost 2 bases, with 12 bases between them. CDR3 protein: CATSRVERGTYEQYF. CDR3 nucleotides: TGTGCCACCAGCAGAGTGGAGAGGGGAACCTACGAGCAGTACTTC. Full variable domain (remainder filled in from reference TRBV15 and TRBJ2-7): DAMVIQNPRYQVTQFGKPVTLSCSQTLNHNVMYWYQQKSSQAPKLLFHYYDKDFNNEADTPDNFQSRRPNTSFCFLDIRSPGLGDTAMYLCATSRVERGTYEQYFGPGTRLTVT.

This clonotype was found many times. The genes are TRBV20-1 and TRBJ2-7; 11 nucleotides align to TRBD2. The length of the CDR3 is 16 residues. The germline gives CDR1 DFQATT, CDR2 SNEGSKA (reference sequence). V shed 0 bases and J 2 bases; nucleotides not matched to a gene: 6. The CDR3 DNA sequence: TGCAGTGCTAGAGACAAATTGACTAGCGGGACCTACGAGCAGTACTTC. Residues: CSARDKLTSGTYEQYF.

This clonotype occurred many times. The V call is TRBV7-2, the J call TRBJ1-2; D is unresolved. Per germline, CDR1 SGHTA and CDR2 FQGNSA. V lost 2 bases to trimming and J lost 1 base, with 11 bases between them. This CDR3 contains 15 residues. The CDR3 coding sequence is TGTGCCAGCAGCTTAATTGGGCCCGTTAACTATGGCTACACCTTC. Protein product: CASSLIGPVNYGYTF.

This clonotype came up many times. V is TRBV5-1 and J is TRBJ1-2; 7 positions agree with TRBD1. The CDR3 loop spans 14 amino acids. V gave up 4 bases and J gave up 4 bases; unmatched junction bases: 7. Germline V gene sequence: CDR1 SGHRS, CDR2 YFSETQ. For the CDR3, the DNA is TGCGCCAGCAGCCCGGGACAGATTTTCTATGGCTACACCTTC. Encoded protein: CASSPGQIFYGYTF.

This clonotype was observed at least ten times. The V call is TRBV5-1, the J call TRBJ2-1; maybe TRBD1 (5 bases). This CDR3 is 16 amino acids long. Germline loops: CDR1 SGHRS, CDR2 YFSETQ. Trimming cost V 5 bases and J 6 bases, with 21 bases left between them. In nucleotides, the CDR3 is TGCGCCAGCAGGGTCACAGGTGGGCGACCTTTCAATGAGCAGTTCTTC. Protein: CASRVTGGRPFNEQFF.

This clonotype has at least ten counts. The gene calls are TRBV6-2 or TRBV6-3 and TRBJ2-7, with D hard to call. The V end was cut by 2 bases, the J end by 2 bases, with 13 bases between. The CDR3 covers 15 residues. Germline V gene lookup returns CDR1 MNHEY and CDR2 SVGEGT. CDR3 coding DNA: TGTGCCAGCAGTTACCAGAGGCACAGAGCCTACGAGCAGTACTTC. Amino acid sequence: CASSYQRHRAYEQYF.

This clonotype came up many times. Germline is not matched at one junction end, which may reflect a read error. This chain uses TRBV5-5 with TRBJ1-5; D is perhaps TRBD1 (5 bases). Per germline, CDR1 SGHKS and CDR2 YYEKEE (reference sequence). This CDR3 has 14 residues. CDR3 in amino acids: CASSARSGNQPQNF. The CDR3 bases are TGTGCCAGCAGCGCCCGCTCAGGGAATCAGCCCCAGAATTTT.

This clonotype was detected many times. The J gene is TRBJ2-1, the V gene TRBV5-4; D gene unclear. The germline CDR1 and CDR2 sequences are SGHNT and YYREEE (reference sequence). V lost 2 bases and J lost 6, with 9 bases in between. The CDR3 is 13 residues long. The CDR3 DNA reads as TGTGCCAGCAGCTTTGTGGGTGGCAATGAGCAGTTCTTC. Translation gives CASSFVGGNEQFF.

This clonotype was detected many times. This CDR3 is CASSLYYNEQYF. CDR3 coding DNA: TGTGCCAGCAGTTTATACTATAACGAGCAGTACTTC. This rearrangement joins TRBV12-3 or TRBV12-4 to TRBJ2-7; D unresolved. The CDR3 extends over 12 amino acids. The V end was cut by 2 bases, the J end by 5 bases, with 7 bases between.

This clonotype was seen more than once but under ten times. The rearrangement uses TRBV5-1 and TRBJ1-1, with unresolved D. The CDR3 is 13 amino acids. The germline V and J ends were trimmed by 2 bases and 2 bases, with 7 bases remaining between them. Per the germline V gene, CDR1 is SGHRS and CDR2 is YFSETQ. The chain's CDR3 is CASSLIGNTEAFF. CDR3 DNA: TGCGCCAGCAGCTTAATAGGAAACACTGAAGCTTTCTTT.

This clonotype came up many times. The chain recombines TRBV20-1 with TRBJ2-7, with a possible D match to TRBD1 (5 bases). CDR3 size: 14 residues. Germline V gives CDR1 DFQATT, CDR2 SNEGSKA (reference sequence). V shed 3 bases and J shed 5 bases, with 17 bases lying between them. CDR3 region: CSARDLTGFNEQYF. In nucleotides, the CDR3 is TGCAGTGCTAGGGACCTCACAGGTTTTAACGAGCAGTACTTC.

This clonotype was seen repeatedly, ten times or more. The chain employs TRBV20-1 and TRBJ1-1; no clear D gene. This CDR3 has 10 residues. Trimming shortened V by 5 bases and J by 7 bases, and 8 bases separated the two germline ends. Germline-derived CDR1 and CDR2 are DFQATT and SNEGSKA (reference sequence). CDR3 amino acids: CSAWLLEAFF. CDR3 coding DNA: TGCAGTGCTTGGCTGCTTGAAGCTTTCTTT.

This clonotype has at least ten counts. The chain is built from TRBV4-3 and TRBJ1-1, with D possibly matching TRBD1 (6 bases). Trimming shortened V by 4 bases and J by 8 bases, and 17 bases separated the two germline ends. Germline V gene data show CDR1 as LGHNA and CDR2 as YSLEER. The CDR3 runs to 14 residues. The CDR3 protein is CASSLLRRGTEAFF. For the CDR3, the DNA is TGCGCCAGCAGCCTACTCCGTAGAGGGACAGAAGCTTTCTTT.

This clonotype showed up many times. The CDR3 nucleotides are TGTGCCATCAGTGTTGAGATGGACAGGGAGTATCATAGGACCCAGTACTTC. Translating gives CAISVEMDREYHRTQYF. V usage is TRBV10-3 and J usage is TRBJ2-5; 8 positions match TRBD1. The CDR3 has 17 residues. The germline CDR1 and CDR2 sequences are ENHRY and SYGVKD. The junction had 17 bases not matched to a gene; V was cut back by 4 bases and J by 7 bases.

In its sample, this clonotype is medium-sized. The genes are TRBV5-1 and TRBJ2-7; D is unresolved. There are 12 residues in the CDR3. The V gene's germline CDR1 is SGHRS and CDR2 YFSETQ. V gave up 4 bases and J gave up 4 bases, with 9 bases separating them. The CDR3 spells CASSLTRYEQYF. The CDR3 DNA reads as TGCGCCAGCAGCCTAACAAGATACGAGCAGTACTTC.

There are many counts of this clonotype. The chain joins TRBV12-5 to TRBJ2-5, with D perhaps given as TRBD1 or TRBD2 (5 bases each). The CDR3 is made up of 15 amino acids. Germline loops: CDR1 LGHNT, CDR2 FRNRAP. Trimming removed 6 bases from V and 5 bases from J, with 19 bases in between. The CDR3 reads CASGLGVQEWETQYF. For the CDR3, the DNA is TGTGCTAGTGGCCTGGGGGTGCAGGAGTGGGAGACCCAGTACTTC.

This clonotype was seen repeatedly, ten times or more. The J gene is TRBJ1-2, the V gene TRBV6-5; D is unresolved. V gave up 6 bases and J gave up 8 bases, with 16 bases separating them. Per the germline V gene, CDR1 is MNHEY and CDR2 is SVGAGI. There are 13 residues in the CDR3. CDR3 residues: CASRSPGNWGYTF. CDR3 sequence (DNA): TGTGCCAGCAGGAGCCCCGGGAACTGGGGCTACACCTTC.

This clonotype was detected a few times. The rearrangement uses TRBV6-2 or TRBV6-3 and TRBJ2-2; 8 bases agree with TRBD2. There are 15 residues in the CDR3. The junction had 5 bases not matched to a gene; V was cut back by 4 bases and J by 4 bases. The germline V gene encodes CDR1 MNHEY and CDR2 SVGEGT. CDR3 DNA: TGTGCCAGCAGTTCCCCAGCGGGAGTCACCGGGGAGCTGTTTTTT. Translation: CASSSPAGVTGELFF.

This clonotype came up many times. The CDR3 DNA reads as TGCGCCAGCTCCCGAGGGGGCACCGGGGAGCTGTTTTTT. It is translated as CASSRGGTGELFF. The chain carries TRBV5-1 and TRBJ2-2; TRBD1 is a possible D gene (6 bases). This CDR3 comprises 13 residues. With 7 bases removed from V and 4 bases from J, the gap between germline ends came to 11 bases. Looked up from germline, CDR1 is SGHRS and CDR2 is YFSETQ.

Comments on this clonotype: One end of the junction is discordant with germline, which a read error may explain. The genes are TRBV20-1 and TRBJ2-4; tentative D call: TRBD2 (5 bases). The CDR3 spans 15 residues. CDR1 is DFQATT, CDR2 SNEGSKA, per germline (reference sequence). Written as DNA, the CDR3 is TGCAGTGCTAGGGACGGCGGAGGCTCTAAAAAAATTCAGTACTTC. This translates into CSARDGGGSKKIQYF.

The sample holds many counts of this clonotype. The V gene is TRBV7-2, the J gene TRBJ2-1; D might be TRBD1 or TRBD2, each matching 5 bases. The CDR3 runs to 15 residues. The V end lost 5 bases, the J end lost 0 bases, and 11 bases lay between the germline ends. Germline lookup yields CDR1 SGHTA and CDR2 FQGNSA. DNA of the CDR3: TGTGCCAGCAGCCCCCCAGGGACCTCCTACAATGAGCAGTTCTTC. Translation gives CASSPPGTSYNEQFF.

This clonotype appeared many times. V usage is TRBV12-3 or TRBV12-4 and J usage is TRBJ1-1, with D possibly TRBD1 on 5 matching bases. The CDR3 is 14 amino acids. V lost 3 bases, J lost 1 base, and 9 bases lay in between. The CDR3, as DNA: TGTGCCAGCAGTTTGAGGGGCAGGAACACTGAAGCTTTCTTT. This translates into CASSLRGRNTEAFF.

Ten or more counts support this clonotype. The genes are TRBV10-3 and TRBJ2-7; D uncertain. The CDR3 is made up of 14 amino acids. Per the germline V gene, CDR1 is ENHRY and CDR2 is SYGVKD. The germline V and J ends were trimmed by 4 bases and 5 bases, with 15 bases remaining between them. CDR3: CAISGWVNDDEQYF. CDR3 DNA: TGTGCCATCAGTGGTTGGGTGAATGACGACGAGCAGTACTTC.